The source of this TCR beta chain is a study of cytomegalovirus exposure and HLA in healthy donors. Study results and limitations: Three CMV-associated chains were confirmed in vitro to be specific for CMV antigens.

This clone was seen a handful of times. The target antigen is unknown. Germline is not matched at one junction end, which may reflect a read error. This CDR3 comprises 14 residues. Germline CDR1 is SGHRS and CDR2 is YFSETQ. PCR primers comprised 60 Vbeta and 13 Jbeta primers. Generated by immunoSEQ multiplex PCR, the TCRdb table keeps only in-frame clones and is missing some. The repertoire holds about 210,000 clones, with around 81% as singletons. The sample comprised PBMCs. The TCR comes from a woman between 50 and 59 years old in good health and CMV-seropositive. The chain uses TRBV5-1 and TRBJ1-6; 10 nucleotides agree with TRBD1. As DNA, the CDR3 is TGTGCCAGCAGCTCCCGGACAGGGGGTTCACCCCTCCACTTT. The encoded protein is CASSSRTGGSPLHF. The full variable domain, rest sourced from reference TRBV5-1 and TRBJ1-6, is KAGVTQTPRYLIKTRGQQVTLSCSPISGHRSVSWYQQTPGQGLQFLFEYFSETQRNKGNFPGRFSGRQFSNSRSEMNVSTLELGDSALYLCASSSRTGGSPLHFGNGTRLTVT.